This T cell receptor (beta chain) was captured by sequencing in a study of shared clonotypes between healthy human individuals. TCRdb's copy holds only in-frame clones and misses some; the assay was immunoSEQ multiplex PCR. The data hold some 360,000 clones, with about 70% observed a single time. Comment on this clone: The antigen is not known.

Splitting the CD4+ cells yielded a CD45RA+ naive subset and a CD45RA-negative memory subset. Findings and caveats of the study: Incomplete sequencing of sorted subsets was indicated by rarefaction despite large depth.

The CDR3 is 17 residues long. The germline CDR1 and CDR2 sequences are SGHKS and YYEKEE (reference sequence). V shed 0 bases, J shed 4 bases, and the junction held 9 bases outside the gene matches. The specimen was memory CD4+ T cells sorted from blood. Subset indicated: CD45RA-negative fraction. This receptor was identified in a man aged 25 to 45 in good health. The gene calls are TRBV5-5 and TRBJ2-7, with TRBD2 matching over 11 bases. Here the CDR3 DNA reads TGTGCCAGCAGCTTGGACTCTACCGGGACTAGCGGATACGAGCAGTACTTC. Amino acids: CASSLDSTGTSGYEQYF.